This entry concerns a single T cell receptor beta chain. Its antigen is not identified. This CDR3 has 17 amino acids. V was clipped by 6 bases and J by 1 base; unmatched bases: 9. The germline V gene has CDR1 WSHSY and CDR2 SAAADI. TCRdb called the 5' RACE reads again in MiXCR, with one record for every CDR3 protein. The sample carries about 40,000 distinct CDR3 sequences, over 20% recorded once. Cells sorted as Tregs were CD4+, CD25+ and CD127-/low. Whole-study results and caveats: Tumor memory CD4+ T cell TCR gene usage was found to cluster with blood and lymph node memory CD4+ cells and with lymph node naive CD4+ cells.

The gene calls are TRBV10-2 and TRBJ2-7; 13 nucleotides align to TRBD2. The sequenced material came from Tregs sorted from a lymph node. This clonotype was sampled from a female donor with breast cancer. In DNA form, the CDR3 reads TGCGCCAGCAGGCCGGGACTAGCGGGGTTTCCTTCCTACGAGCAGTACTTC. It yields the protein CASRPGLAGFPSYEQYF.